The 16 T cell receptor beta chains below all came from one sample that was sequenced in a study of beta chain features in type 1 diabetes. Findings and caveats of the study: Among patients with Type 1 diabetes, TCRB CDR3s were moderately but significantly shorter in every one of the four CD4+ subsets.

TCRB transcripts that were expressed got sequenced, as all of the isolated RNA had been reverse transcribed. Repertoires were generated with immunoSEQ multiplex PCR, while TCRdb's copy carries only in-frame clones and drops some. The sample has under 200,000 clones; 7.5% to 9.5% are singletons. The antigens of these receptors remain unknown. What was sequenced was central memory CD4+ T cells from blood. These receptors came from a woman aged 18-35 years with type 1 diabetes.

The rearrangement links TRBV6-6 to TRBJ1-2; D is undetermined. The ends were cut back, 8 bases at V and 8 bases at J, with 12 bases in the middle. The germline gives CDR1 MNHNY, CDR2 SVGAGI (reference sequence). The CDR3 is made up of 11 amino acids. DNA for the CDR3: TGTGCCAGCGGGAGAGACTGGGGCTACACCTTC. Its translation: CASGRDWGYTF.

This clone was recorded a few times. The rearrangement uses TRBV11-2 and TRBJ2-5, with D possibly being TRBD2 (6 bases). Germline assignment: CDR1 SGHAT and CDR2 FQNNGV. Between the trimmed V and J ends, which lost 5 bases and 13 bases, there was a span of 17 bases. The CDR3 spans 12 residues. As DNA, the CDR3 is TGTGCCAGCAGCGGCGGGACTCCCCCCTGGTACTTC. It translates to CASSGGTPPWYF.

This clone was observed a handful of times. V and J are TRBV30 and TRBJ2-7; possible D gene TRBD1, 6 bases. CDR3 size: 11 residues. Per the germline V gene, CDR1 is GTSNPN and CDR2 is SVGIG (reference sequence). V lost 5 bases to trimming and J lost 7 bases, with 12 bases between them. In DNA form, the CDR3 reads TGTGCCTGGGGACAGTTACAGGAGCAGTACTTC. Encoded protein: CAWGQLQEQYF.

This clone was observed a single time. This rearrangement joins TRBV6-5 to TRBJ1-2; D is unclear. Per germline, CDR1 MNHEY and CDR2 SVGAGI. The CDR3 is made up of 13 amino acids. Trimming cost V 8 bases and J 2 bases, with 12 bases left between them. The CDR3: CASRRPANYGYTF. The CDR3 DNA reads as TGTGCCAGCCGACGGCCAGCGAACTATGGCTACACCTTC.

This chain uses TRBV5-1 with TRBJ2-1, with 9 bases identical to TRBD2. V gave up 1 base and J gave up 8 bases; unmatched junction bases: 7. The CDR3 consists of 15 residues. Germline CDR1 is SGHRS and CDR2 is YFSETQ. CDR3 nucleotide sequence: TGCGCCAGCAGCTTGCTTCCTAGCGGGGTGGATGAGCAGTTCTTC. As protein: CASSLLPSGVDEQFF.

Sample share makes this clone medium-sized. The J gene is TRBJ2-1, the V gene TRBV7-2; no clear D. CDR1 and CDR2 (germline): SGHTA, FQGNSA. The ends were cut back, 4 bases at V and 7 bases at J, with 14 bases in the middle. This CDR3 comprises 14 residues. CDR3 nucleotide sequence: TGTGCCAGCAGCTCCTGGGCCTCTCCTAATGAGCAGTTCTTC. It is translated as CASSSWASPNEQFF.

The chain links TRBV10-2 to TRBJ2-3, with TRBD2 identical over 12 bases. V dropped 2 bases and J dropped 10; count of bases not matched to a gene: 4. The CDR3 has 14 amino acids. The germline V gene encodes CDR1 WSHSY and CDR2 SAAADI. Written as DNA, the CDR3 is TGCGCCAGCAGTGAGCTAGCGGGGGGGCCCGCGCAGTATTTT. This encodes CASSELAGGPAQYF.

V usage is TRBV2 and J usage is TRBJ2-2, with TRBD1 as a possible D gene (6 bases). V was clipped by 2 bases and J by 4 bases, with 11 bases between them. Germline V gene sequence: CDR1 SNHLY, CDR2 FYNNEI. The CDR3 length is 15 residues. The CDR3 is CASSENRVSTGELFF. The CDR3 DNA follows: TGTGCCAGCAGTGAAAACAGGGTTAGCACCGGGGAGCTGTTTTTT.

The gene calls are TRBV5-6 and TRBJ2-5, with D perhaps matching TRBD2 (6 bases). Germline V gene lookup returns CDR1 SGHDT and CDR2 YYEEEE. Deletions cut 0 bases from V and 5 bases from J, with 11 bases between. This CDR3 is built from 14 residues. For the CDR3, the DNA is TGTGCCAGCAGCTTGGACGGCGGGGCGGAGACCCAGTACTTC. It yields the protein CASSLDGGAETQYF. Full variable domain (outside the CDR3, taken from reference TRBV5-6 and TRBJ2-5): DAGVTQSPTHLIKTRGQQVTLRCSPKSGHDTVSWYQQALGQGPQFIFQYYEEEERQRGNFPDRFSGHQFPNYSSELNVNALLLGDSALYLCASSLDGGAETQYFGPGTRLLVL.

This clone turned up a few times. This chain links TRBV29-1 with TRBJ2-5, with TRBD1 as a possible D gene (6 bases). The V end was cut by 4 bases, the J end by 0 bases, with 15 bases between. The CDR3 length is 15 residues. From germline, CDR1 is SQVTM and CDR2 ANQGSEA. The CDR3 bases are TGCAGCGTTGGCAGGCGCGGACAGAACCAAGAGACCCAGTACTTC. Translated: CSVGRRGQNQETQYF.

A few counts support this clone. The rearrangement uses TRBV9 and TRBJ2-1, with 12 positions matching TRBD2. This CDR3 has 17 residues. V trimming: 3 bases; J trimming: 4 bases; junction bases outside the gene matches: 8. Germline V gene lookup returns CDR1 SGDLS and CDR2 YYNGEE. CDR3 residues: CASSGESGTSGYNEQFF. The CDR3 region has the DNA TGTGCCAGCAGCGGAGAATCCGGGACTAGCGGGTACAATGAGCAGTTCTTC.

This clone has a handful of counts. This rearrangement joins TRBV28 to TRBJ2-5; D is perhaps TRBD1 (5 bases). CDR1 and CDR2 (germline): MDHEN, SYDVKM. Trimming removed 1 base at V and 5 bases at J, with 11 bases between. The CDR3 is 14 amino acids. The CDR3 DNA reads TGTGCCAGCAGTTTATTAGCAGGGTCGGAGACCCAGTACTTC. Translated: CASSLLAGSETQYF.

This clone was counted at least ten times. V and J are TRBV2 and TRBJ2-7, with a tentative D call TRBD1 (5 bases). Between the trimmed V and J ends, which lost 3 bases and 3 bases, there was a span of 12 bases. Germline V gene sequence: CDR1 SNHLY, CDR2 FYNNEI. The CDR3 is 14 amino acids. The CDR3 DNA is TGTGCCAGCAGTGACGGGCAGGGTGGCTACGAGCAGTACTTC. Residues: CASSDGQGGYEQYF.

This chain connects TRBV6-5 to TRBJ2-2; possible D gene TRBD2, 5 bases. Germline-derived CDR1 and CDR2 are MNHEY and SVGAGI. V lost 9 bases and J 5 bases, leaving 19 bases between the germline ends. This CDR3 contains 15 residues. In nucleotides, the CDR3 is TGTGCCAGTCTTAATAGGAGAGGGAATACCGGGGAGCTGTTTTTT. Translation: CASLNRRGNTGELFF.

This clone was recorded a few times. CDR3 coding DNA: TGTGCCAGCTCCTGGGACACGAGCTCTGGAAACACCATATATTTT. Encoded protein: CASSWDTSSGNTIYF. The chain joins TRBV18 to TRBJ1-3; TRBD1 might be the D (6 bases). Trimming removed 6 bases from V and 0 bases from J, with 12 bases in between. Germline V gives CDR1 KGHSH, CDR2 LQKENI. This CDR3 contains 15 residues.

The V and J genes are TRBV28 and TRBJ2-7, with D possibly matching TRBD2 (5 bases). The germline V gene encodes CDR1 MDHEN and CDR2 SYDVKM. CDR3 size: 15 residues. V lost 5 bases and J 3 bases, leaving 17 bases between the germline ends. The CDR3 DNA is TGTGCCAGCAGTAACCCCTCACTAGGGTTCTACGAGCAGTACTTC. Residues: CASSNPSLGFYEQYF.